The clone carrying this T cell receptor beta chain was counted at least ten times. Antigen specificity is unknown. The sample comes from a study of T-cell reconstitution after alpha-beta-depleted transplantation in children. Points from the study as a whole: Counts and diversity of T cells one year after transplant came mostly from newly produced T cells.

With V trimmed by 5 bases and J by 3 bases, 9 bases remained unmatched. The CDR3 is 15 amino acids. The library targeted TCRbeta and was prepared with unique molecular identifiers. TCRdb recomputed calls from the PCR reads with MiXCR, one row per CDR3 protein. The data hold about 250,000 distinct CDR3 sequences, with approximately 24% observed a single time. The source of this sequence is a female patient aged 2-9 years who had a stem cell transplant for congenital amegakaryocytic thrombocytopenia, so the T cells may come from the graft donor. V is TRBV12-3 or TRBV12-4 and J is TRBJ2-7; the match to TRBD1 covers 8 bases. The specimen comprised PBMCs, mostly from graft donor cells, sampled 360 days after TCRalphabeta/CD19-depleted stem cell transplant. For the CDR3, the DNA is TGTGCCAGCAGTCGGACAGGGAAGAATTGCTACGAGCAGTACTTC. As protein: CASSRTGKNCYEQYF.